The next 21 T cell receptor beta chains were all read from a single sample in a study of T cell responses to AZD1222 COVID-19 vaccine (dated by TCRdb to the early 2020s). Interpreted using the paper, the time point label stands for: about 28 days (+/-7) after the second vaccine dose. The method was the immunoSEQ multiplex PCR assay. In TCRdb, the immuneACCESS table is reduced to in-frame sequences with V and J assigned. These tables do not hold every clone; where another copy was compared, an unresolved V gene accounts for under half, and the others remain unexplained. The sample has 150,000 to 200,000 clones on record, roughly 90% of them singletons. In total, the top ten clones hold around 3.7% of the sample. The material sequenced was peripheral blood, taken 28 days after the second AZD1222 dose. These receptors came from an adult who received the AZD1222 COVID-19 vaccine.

This CDR3 reads CASSFSASTDTQYF. For the CDR3, the DNA is TGTGCCAGCAGCTTTTCGGCTAGCACAGATACGCAGTATTTT. This sequence joins TRBV7-9 and TRBJ2-3; unclear D gene. This CDR3 contains 14 residues. The V gene's germline CDR1 is SEHNR and CDR2 FQNEAQ (reference sequence). The ends were cut back, 3 bases at V and 0 bases at J, with 7 bases in the middle.

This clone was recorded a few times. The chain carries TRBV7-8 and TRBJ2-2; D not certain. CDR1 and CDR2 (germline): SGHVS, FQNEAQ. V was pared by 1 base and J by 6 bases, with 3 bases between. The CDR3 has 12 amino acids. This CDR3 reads CASSLDAGELFF. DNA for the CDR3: TGTGCCAGCAGCTTAGATGCCGGGGAGCTGTTTTTT.

CDR3 region: CASSGRTGQYGYTF. CDR3 DNA: TGTGCCAGCAGCGGACGGACAGGACAATATGGCTACACCTTC. The chain employs TRBV9 and TRBJ1-2; TRBD1 aligns across 7 bases. Germline V gives CDR1 SGDLS, CDR2 YYNGEE. Trimming took 3 bases from V and 5 from J; bases not matched to a gene: 7. There are 14 residues in the CDR3.

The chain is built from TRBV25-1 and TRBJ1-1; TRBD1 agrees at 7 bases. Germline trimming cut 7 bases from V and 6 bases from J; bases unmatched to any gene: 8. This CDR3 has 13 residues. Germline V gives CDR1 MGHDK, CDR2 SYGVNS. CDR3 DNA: TGTGCCAGCAAAAAGACAGGGAAGCCTGAAGCTTTCTTT. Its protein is CASKKTGKPEAFF.

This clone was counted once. The chain's CDR3 is CASSFGFGESDEQYF. CDR3 nucleotides: TGTGCCAGCAGCTTCGGTTTTGGGGAGTCGGACGAGCAGTACTTC. The chain couples TRBV11-2 to TRBJ2-7, with D possibly TRBD2 on 5 matching bases. V was pared by 3 bases and J by 5 bases, with 17 bases between. CDR3 length: 15 residues. Germline-derived CDR1 and CDR2 are SGHAT and FQNNGV.

CDR3 coding DNA: TGTGCCACCGGACACGGGCAGCCCCAGCATTTT. This encodes CATGHGQPQHF. This rearrangement joins TRBV24-1 to TRBJ1-5; a possible D gene is TRBD1 (5 bases). Germline V gene sequence: CDR1 KGHDR, CDR2 SFDVKD. Trimming shortened V by 9 bases and J by 7 bases, and 9 bases separated the two germline ends. The length of the CDR3 is 11 residues.

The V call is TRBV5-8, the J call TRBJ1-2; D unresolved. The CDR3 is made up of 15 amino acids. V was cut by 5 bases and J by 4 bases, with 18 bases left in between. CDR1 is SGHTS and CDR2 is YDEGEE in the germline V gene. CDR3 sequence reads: CASSYWATRAYGYTF. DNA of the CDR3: TGTGCCAGCAGTTATTGGGCCACTCGAGCCTATGGCTACACCTTC.

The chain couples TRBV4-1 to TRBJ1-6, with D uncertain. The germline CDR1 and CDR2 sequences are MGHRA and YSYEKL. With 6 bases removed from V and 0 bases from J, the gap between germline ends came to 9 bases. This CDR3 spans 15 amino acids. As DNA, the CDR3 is TGCGCCAGCAGATTAACGAGCTCCTATAATTCACCCCTCCACTTT. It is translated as CASRLTSSYNSPLHF.

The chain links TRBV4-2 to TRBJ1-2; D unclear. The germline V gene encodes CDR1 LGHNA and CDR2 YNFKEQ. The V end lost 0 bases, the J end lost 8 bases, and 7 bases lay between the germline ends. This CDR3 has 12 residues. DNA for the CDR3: TGTGCCAGCAGCCAAGATGTGAGAGGCTACACCTTC. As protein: CASSQDVRGYTF.

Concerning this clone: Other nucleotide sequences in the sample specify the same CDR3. DNA of the CDR3: TGTGCCAGCAGCGGGGGACAGGGAGGCAATCAGCCCCAGCATTTT. It translates to CASSGGQGGNQPQHF. The V gene is TRBV2, the J gene TRBJ1-5; TRBD1 matches 9 bases. CDR3 length: 15 amino acids. Germline CDR1 SNHLY, CDR2 FYNNEI. Trimming at V came to 6 bases and at J to 2 bases, leaving 5 bases not matched to a gene. Complete variable domain (other parts from reference TRBV2 and TRBJ1-5): EPEVTQTPSHQVTQMGQEVILRCVPISNHLYFYWYRQILGQKVEFLVSFYNNEISEKSEIFDDQFSVERPDGSNFTLKIRSTKLEDSAMYFCASSGGQGGNQPQHFGDGTRLSIL.

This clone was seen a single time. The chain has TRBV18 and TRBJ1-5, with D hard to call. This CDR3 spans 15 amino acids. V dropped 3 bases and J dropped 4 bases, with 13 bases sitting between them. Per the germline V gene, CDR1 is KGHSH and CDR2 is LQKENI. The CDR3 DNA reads TGTGCCAGCTCACCGGTCGGCGGGGAGAATCAGCCCCAGCATTTT. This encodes CASSPVGGENQPQHF.

The CDR3 loop is CASKQTYGTTEAFF. The CDR3 nucleotides read TGTGCCAGCAAACAAACCTACGGAACCACTGAAGCTTTCTTT. This chain uses TRBV6-5 with TRBJ1-1; D gene ambiguous. The CDR3 covers 14 residues. Trimming stripped 7 bases from V and 4 bases from J, with 16 bases between. Looked up from germline, CDR1 is MNHEY and CDR2 is SVGAGI.

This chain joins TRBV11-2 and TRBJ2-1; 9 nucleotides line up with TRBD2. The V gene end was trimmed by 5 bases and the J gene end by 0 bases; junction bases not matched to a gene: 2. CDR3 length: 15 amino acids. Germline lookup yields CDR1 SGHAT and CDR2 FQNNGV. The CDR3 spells CASSISGSSYNEQFF. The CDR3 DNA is TGTGCCAGCAGCATTAGCGGGAGCTCCTACAATGAGCAGTTCTTC.

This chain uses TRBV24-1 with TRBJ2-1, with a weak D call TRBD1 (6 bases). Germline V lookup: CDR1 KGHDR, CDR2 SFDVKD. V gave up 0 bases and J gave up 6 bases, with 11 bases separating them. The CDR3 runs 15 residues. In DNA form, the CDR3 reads TGTGCCACCAGTGATTTGATGGGGGCCGGCAATGAGCAGTTCTTC. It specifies CATSDLMGAGNEQFF.

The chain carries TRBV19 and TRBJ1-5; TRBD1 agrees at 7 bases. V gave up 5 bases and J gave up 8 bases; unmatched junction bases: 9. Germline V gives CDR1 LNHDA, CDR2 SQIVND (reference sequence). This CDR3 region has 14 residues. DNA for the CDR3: TGTGCCAGTAGTCTTGGGACAGCAAAAGAGCCCCAGCATTTT. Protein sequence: CASSLGTAKEPQHF.

CDR3 loop: CASSPGGMEAFF. Written as DNA, the CDR3 is TGTGCCAGCAGCCCAGGGGGCATGGAAGCTTTCTTT. The chain is built from TRBV9 and TRBJ1-1; 8 nucleotides agree with TRBD1. The CDR3 consists of 12 residues. V shed 4 bases, J shed 8 bases, and the junction held 4 bases outside the gene matches. CDR1 SGDLS and CDR2 YYNGEE come from the germline V gene.

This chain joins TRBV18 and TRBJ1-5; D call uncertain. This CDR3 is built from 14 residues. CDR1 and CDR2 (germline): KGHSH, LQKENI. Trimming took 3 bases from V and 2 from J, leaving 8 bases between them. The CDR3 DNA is TGTGCCAGCTCACCGGTTAAAGGCAATCAGCCCCAGCATTTT. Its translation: CASSPVKGNQPQHF.

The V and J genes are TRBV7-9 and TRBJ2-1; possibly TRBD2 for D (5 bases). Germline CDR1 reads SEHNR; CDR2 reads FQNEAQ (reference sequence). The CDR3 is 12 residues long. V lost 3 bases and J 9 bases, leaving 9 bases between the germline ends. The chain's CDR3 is CASSFRRTEQFF. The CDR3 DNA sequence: TGTGCCAGCAGCTTCAGGAGGACTGAGCAGTTCTTC.

For the CDR3, the DNA is TGTGCCAGCAGCCAACGGCTAGCAGATTACGAGCAGTACTTC. Protein sequence: CASSQRLADYEQYF. V is TRBV14 and J is TRBJ2-7; perhaps TRBD2 as D (5 bases). The germline CDR1 and CDR2 sequences are SGHDN and FVKESK. The CDR3 has 14 residues. Trimming took off 2 bases at V and 4 bases at J, with 12 bases between the two ends.

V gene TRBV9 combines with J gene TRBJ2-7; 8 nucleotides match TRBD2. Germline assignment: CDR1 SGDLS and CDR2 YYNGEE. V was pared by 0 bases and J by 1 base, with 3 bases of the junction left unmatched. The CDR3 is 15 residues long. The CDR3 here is CASSVGASGSYEQYF. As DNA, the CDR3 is TGTGCCAGCAGCGTAGGGGCTAGCGGGTCCTACGAGCAGTACTTC.

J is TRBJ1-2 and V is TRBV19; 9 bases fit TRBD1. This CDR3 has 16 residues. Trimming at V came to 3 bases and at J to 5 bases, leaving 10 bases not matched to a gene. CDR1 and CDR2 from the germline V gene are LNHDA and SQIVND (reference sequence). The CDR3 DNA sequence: TGTGCCAGTAGTATGCTCGGGGACAGGGTAGGATATGGCTACACCTTC. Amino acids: CASSMLGDRVGYGYTF.